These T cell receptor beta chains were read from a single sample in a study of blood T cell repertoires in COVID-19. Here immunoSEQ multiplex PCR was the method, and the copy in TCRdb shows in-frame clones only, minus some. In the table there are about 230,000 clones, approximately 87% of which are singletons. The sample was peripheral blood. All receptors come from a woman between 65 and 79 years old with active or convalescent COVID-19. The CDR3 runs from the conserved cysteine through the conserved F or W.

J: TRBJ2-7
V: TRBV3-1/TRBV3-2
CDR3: CASSQEGLAGGSEQYF

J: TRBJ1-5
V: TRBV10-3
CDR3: CAISESTGAPPQHF

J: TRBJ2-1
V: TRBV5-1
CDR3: CASSLVTAGLHNEQFF

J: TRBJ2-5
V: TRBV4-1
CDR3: CASSQLEMGGGSYQETQYF

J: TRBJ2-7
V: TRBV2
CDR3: CASRDNSGRDGEQYF

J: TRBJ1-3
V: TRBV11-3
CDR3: CASSLGGTENTIYF

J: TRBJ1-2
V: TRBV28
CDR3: CASSSPGDSQNYGYTF

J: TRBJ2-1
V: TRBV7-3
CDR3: CASSLQGYSYNEQFF

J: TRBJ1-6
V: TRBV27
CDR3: CASSRVSSYNSPLHF

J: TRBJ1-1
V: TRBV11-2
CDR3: CASSWEGVRNTEAFF

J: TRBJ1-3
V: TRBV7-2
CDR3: CASSLRTGDGGNTIYF

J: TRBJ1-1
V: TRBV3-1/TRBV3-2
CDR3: CASSQDGGTGGAFF

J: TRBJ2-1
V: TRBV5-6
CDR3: CASSLAPGQGVSLRAGFF

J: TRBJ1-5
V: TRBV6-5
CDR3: CASNYDRYSNQPQHF

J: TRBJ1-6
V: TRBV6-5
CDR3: CASSLAPGRSPLHF

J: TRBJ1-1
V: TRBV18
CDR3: CASSPLQGAGTEAFF

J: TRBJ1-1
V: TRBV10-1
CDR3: CASSESVSGGRTEAFF

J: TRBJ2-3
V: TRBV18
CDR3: CASSPAGGPNTQYF

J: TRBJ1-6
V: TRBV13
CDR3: CASSAEGGLSNSPLHF

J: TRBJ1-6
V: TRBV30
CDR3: CAWSVGRNSPLHF

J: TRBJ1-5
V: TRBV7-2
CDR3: CASRISPNQPQHF

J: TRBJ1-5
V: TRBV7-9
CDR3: CASSLGDRGGQPQHF

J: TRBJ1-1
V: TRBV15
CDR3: CATSRDNNWNTEAFF

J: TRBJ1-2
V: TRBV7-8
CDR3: CASSLVPPRQGDGYTF

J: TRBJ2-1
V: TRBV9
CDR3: CASTPRGTSGSYEQFF

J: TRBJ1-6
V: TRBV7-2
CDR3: CASSLGGQGNSPLHF

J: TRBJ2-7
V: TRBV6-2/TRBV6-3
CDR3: CASSFSGTSGGGYEQYF

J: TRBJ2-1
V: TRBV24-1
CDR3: CATSDLGRGQGKNNEQFF

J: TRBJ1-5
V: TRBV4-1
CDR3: CASSQGDRALNQPQHF

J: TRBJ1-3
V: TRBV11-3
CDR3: CASSARSGTGNTIYF

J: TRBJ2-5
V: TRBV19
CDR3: CASSPGQVQETQYF

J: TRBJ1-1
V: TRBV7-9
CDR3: CASSSTGPGTEAFF

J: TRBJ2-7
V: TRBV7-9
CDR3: CASSLGTGGAYEQYF

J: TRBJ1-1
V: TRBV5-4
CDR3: CASSVQGAHTEAFF

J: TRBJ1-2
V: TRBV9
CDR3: CASSVVADSGVYGYTF

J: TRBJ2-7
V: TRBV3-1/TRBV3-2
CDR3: CASSQEGGDYEQYF

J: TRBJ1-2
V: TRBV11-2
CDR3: CASSLDGVWAGRQGYTF

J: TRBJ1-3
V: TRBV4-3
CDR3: CASSQALPGQLDLGGNTIYF

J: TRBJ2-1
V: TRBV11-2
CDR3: CASRTSGSNEQFF

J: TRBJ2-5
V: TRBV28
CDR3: CASSNGLAGVAETQYF

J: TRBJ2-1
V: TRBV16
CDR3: CASSHRGSGGNNEQFF

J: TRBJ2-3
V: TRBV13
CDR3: CASSLSGRDTQYF

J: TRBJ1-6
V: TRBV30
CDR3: CAWSFWTGSTWDSYNSPLHF

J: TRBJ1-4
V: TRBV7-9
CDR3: CASSFGLEKLFF

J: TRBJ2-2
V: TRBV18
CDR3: CASSPPRQGARTGELFF

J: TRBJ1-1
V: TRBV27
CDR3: CASSSTDTLAAFF

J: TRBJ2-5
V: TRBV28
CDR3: CASSSQPYQETQYF

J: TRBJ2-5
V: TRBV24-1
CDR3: CATSDKDRGAEVTQYF

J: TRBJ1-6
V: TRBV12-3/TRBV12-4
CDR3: CASSSRAPLHF

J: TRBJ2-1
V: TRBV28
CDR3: CASSLDRGSYNEQFF

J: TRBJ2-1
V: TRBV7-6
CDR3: CASSLDTAGGYNEQFF

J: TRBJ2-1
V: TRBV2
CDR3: CASTEDFLTGYNEQFF

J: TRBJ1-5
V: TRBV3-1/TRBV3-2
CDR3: CASSRNNQPQHF

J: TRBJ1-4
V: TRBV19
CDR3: CASSIDQEKLFF

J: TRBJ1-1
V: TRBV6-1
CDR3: CASSDTGGARAFF

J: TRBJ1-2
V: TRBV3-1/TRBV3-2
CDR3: CASSAQESRKDGYTF

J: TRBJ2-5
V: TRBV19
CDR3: CASSILAGQQETQYF